Below are 5 T cell receptor beta chains sequenced from a single sample in a study of shared clonotypes between healthy human individuals. The repertoire was sequenced with immunoSEQ multiplex PCR; TCRdb's copy has only in-frame clones and lacks some. The sample has some 2.3 million clones, approximately 93% seen once; the top ten hold 0.35% to 0.45%. Sample: naive CD4+ T cells from PBMCs. The subset was: CD45RA+ positively selected. These receptor sequences come from a man younger than 35 in good health. Some clones in this sample may be carry-over from other donors' samples.

The chain combines TRBV7-3 with TRBJ2-3; tentatively, D is TRBD1 (6 bases). The CDR3 is 16 residues long. V was shortened by 0 bases and J by 4 bases, with 14 bases between the two germline ends. CDR1 and CDR2 from the germline V gene are SGHTA and FQGTGA. In nucleotides, the CDR3 is TGTGCCAGCAGCTTAACGGGGGCCAGGCAATCAGATACGCAGTATTTT. Protein: CASSLTGARQSDTQYF.

This sequence joins TRBV28 and TRBJ1-2; maybe TRBD1 (5 bases). This CDR3 has 13 amino acids. V lost 2 bases and J lost 8, with 12 bases in between. Germline V gene lookup returns CDR1 MDHEN and CDR2 SYDVKM. CDR3 sequence: CASSLESWDGYTF. The CDR3 DNA reads as TGTGCCAGCAGTTTAGAGTCTTGGGACGGCTACACCTTC.

This clone occurred once. The J gene is TRBJ2-3, the V gene TRBV5-4; D possibly corresponds to TRBD1 (6 bases). Germline CDR1 reads SGHNT; CDR2 reads YYREEE (reference sequence). V lost 3 bases and J lost 4, with 12 bases in between. The CDR3 runs to 14 residues. For the CDR3, the DNA is TGTGCCAGCAGCTCCGGGACAACCTCAGATACGCAGTATTTT. It codes for CASSSGTTSDTQYF.

The rearrangement joins TRBV11-2 to TRBJ2-1; D may correspond to TRBD1 or TRBD2 (5 bases each). Germline values: CDR1 SGHAT, CDR2 FQNNGV. This CDR3 contains 15 residues. Between the trimmed V and J ends, which lost 3 bases and 0 bases, there was a span of 9 bases. The CDR3 DNA reads TGTGCCAGCAGCTTGGGACCCAACTCCTACAATGAGCAGTTCTTC. As protein: CASSLGPNSYNEQFF.

This sequence joins TRBV7-3 and TRBJ2-5; 9 bases map to TRBD2. CDR1 is SGHTA, CDR2 FQGTGA, per germline. V shed 2 bases and J 5 bases; nucleotides not matched to a gene: 12. This CDR3 comprises 17 residues. The CDR3 protein is CASSLGVASGIEETQYF. The CDR3 DNA reads TGTGCCAGCAGCTTAGGGGTCGCTAGCGGGATTGAGGAGACCCAGTACTTC.